What follows are 9 T cell receptor beta chains derived from one specimen sequenced in a study of CD8 T cells in ankylosing spondylitis (dated by TCRdb to about 2017). Results the study describes overall, beyond this receptor: Blood from ankylosing spondylitis patients appeared to be characterized by a TCR beta motif composed of about eight highly homologous amino acid variants.

Their antigen targets remain unknown. Preparation of the library involved 5' RACE. Sequencing was carried out with an Illumina HiSeq 2500. TCRdb trimmed the raw reads at Q25, called clones with MiXCR and kept productive beta chains. A single entry per CDR3 protein holds the most common genes and DNA from its merged rows. The sample includes roughly 440,000 distinct CDR3 sequences, with 17% observed a single time. The biggest ten clones account for 1% of the sample. Specimen: blood, either unsorted or a sorted T cell fraction (not recorded which). These receptors were obtained from a male donor with ankylosing spondylitis.

In this sample, this clonotype turned up a few times. The rearrangement links TRBV5-1 to TRBJ1-6; D call uncertain. V dropped 0 bases and J dropped 8 bases, with 15 bases sitting between them. This CDR3 comprises 16 residues. CDR1 is SGHRS and CDR2 is YFSETQ in the germline V gene. The CDR3 DNA follows: TGCGCCAGCAGCTTGGCCGGCAGCTATAGTGATTCACCCCTCCACTTT. Translation gives CASSLAGSYSDSPLHF.

This clonotype was detected a few times. V gene TRBV15 combines with J gene TRBJ1-2; D is unclear. The ends were cut back, 1 base at V and 2 bases at J, with 11 bases in the middle. CDR1 is LNHNV and CDR2 is YYDKDF in the germline V gene (reference sequence). This CDR3 contains 15 residues. CDR3 protein: CATSRVRDTNYGYTF. The CDR3 DNA follows: TGTGCCACCAGCAGAGTACGAGATACCAACTATGGCTACACCTTC.

The V gene is TRBV20-1, the J gene TRBJ1-1; the D gene is possibly TRBD1 (5 bases). The length of the CDR3 is 12 residues. Germline lookup yields CDR1 DFQATT and CDR2 SNEGSKA (reference sequence). This CDR3 is CSPRGTSTEAFF. DNA for the CDR3: TGCAGCCCTCGGGGGACTTCCACTGAAGCTTTCTTT.

This clonotype was observed a handful of times. This sequence joins TRBV24-1 and TRBJ2-1, with D possibly being TRBD2 (6 bases). The CDR3 contains 13 residues. V gave up 7 bases and J gave up 6 bases, with 12 bases separating them. From germline, CDR1 is KGHDR and CDR2 SFDVKD. CDR3 sequence reads: CATSEGGVNEQFF. CDR3 coding DNA: TGTGCCACCAGCGAAGGAGGGGTCAATGAGCAGTTCTTC.

This clonotype showed up just a few times. The chain links TRBV6-5 to TRBJ2-1, with TRBD2 as a possible D gene (6 bases). Germline V gives CDR1 MNHEY, CDR2 SVGAGI. Between the trimmed V and J ends, which lost 4 bases and 4 bases, there was a span of 14 bases. The CDR3 loop spans 15 amino acids. The DNA for the CDR3 is TGTGCCAGCAGTTTCCGGGCGGGGCTTTACAATGAGCAGTTCTTC. Encoded protein: CASSFRAGLYNEQFF.

In this sample, this clonotype turned up a few times. The rearrangement links TRBV6-2 or TRBV6-3 to TRBJ2-1; TRBD1 matches 11 bases. The trim removed 5 bases at V and 3 bases at J, leaving 3 bases unmatched. CDR3 size: 15 residues. Per the germline V gene, CDR1 is MNHEY and CDR2 is SVGEGT. In nucleotides, the CDR3 is TGTGCCAGCAGTCAAGGGACAGGGGGCTACAATGAGCAGTTCTTC. Its translation is CASSQGTGGYNEQFF.

This clonotype was counted a few times. The rearrangement links TRBV15 to TRBJ1-5; TRBD1 matches 9 bases. This CDR3 is built from 19 residues. The germline V gene encodes CDR1 LNHNV and CDR2 YYDKDF (reference sequence). Unmatched junction bases numbered 18, after V lost 5 bases and J lost 4 bases. CDR3 protein: CATSGSYRDRVFLNQPQHF. Written as DNA, the CDR3 is TGTGCCACCAGCGGCAGTTACCGGGACAGGGTCTTCCTGAATCAGCCCCAGCATTTT.

Many counts were recorded for this clonotype. This chain links TRBV29-1 with TRBJ2-3; 7 positions match TRBD2. The CDR3 spans 14 residues. Trimming at V came to 6 bases and at J to 4 bases, leaving 10 bases not matched to a gene. CDR1 and CDR2 (germline): SQVTM, ANQGSEA. The CDR3, as DNA: TGCAGCGTCGAGGGAGGGCGAGGGGCAGATACGCAGTATTTT. This encodes CSVEGGRGADTQYF.

V and J are TRBV7-2 and TRBJ2-7; TRBD1 or TRBD2 may be the D gene (5 bases each). V was shortened by 5 bases and J by 2 bases, with 16 bases between the two germline ends. The CDR3 has 15 residues. Germline CDR1 reads SGHTA; CDR2 reads FQGNSA. The CDR3 protein is CASSLGTSPTYEQYF. The CDR3 DNA reads TGTGCCAGCAGCCTAGGGACCTCACCAACCTACGAGCAGTACTTC. Looking up the rest from reference TRBV7-2 and TRBJ2-7 gives the full variable domain: GAGVSQSPSNKVTEKGKDVELRCDPISGHTALYWYRQSLGQGLEFLIYFQGNSAPDKSGLPSDRFSAERTGGSVSTLTIQRTQQEDSAVYLCASSLGTSPTYEQYFGPGTRLTVT.